The 3 T cell receptor beta chains below all came from one sample that was sequenced in a study of T cells in tuberculosis (dated by TCRdb to the late 2010s). Library creation used the immunoSEQ multiplex PCR assay. Entries here come from immuneACCESS through TCRdb and include only in-frame sequences with V and J called. Some clones fail to appear in such tables; in the studies checked, an unresolved V gene covers under half of the shortfall, and the cause of the remainder is unknown. The sample includes approximately 30,000 clones, with about 97% observed a single time. The ten most abundant clones make up roughly 6% of the sample. Input material: PBMCs. Receptors originate from a donor between 10 and 35 years old with latent tuberculosis or without tuberculosis infection.

The chain employs TRBV29-1 and TRBJ2-1; D not certain. This CDR3 is 14 amino acids long. The V gene lost 4 bases and the J gene lost 0 bases, with 10 bases spanning the gap. CDR1 SQVTM and CDR2 ANQGSEA come from the germline V gene. The CDR3 bases are TGCAGCGTTGGGATGCCGGGCTCCTACAATGAGCAGTTCTTC. It yields the protein CSVGMPGSYNEQFF.

This chain joins TRBV18 and TRBJ1-4; maybe TRBD1 (5 bases). Germline CDR1 and CDR2: KGHSH and LQKENI. The CDR3 loop spans 15 amino acids. With 4 bases removed from V and 7 bases from J, the gap between germline ends came to 16 bases. The CDR3 DNA reads as TGTGCCAGCTCACGATCCGCTAGTGACAGTGAAAAACTGTTTTTT. This translates into CASSRSASDSEKLFF.

In its sample, this clone was seen once. The chain is built from TRBV19 and TRBJ2-2; 8 bases fit TRBD1. V was clipped by 5 bases and J by 5 bases; unmatched bases: 4. The CDR3 runs to 14 residues. CDR1 LNHDA and CDR2 SQIVND come from the germline V gene (reference sequence). The CDR3 reads CASSLRTGTGELFF. Written as DNA, the CDR3 is TGTGCCAGTAGTCTCAGGACAGGGACCGGGGAGCTGTTTTTT. Supplemented by reference TRBV19 and TRBJ2-2, the full variable domain reads DGGITQSPKYLFRKEGQNVTLSCEQNLNHDAMYWYRQDPGQGLRLIYYSQIVNDFQKGDIAEGYSVSREKKESFPLTVTSAQKNPTAFYLCASSLRTGTGELFFGEGSRLTVL.